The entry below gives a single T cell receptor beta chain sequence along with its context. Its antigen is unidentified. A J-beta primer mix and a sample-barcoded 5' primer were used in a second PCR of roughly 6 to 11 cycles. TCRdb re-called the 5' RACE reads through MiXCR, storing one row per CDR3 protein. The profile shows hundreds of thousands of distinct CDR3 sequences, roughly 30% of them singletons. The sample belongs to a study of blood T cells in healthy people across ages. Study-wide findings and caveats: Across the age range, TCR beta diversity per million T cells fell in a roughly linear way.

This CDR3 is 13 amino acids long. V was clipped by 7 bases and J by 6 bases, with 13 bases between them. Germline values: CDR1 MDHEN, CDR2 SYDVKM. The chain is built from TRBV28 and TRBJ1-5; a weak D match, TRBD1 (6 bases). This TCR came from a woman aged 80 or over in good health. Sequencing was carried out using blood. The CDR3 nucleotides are TGTGCCAGCAAGGAGGGAGGGGGTCAGCCCCAGCATTTT. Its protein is CASKEGGGQPQHF.